These 29 T cell receptor beta chains were sequenced from one sample in a study of T cell responses to AZD1222 COVID-19 vaccine. Libraries were prepared by immunoSEQ multiplex PCR; TCRdb keeps only in-frame clonotypes and omits some of them. Of 150,000 to 200,000 clones in the sample, around 92% were seen once. Source: peripheral blood, taken on day 0 of AZD1222 vaccination. The receptors shown here come from an adult in good health.

This chain connects TRBV18 to TRBJ1-4, with TRBD1 matching 8 bases. The CDR3 is 17 residues long. V shed 3 bases and J 0 bases; nucleotides not matched to a gene: 6. The germline gives CDR1 KGHSH, CDR2 LQKENI. CDR3 sequence: CASSPSGQVATNEKLFF. The CDR3 DNA sequence: TGTGCCAGCTCACCGTCGGGACAGGTAGCAACTAATGAAAAACTGTTTTTT.

This chain connects TRBV29-1 to TRBJ2-1, with 9 bases fitting TRBD2. The junction had 4 bases not matched to a gene; V was cut back by 5 bases and J by 11 bases. CDR3 length: 11 amino acids. Germline V gene data show CDR1 as SQVTM and CDR2 as ANQGSEA. The CDR3, as DNA: TGCAGCGTTAGGGCGGGGGGGCAGCAGTTCTTC. Translation: CSVRAGGQQFF.

The chain is built from TRBV5-1 and TRBJ1-1; TRBD1 is a possible D gene (5 bases). There are 13 residues in the CDR3. CDR1 and CDR2 from the germline V gene are SGHRS and YFSETQ. V was shortened by 3 bases and J by 1 base, with 7 bases between the two germline ends. CDR3 in amino acids: CASSSGRNTEAFF. In nucleotides, the CDR3 is TGCGCCAGCAGCTCGGGGCGGAACACTGAAGCTTTCTTT.

This sequence joins TRBV15 and TRBJ1-4; TRBD1 is a possible D gene (6 bases). V lost 0 bases and J 8 bases, leaving 10 bases between the germline ends. This CDR3 has 14 residues. CDR1 is LNHNV, CDR2 YYDKDF, per germline (reference sequence). The CDR3 DNA sequence: TGTGCCACCAGCAGAGACAGGGGAAAAGAAAAACTGTTTTTT. As protein: CATSRDRGKEKLFF.

The chain joins TRBV5-4 to TRBJ2-1; no definite D call. Germline CDR1 and CDR2: SGHNT and YYREEE (reference sequence). The V and J ends lost 2 bases and 9 bases respectively, with 12 bases between them. The CDR3 contains 13 residues. The CDR3 region is CASSFRESGEQFF. The CDR3 coding sequence is TGTGCCAGCAGCTTCCGTGAGTCTGGTGAGCAGTTCTTC.

This clone was seen once. This chain links TRBV5-1 with TRBJ2-3, with D possibly matching TRBD1 (6 bases). V lost 6 bases to trimming and J lost 4 bases, with 15 bases between them. Germline CDR1 reads SGHRS; CDR2 reads YFSETQ. CDR3 length: 14 residues. The CDR3 loop is CASKFTGPADTQYF. CDR3 in DNA: TGCGCCAGCAAATTTACAGGGCCGGCAGATACGCAGTATTTT.

The chain couples TRBV6-7 to TRBJ1-5, with no clear D. TRBV6-7 is labeled an ORF, and its function is uncertain. The CDR3 totals 18 residues. Trimming stripped 4 bases from V and 4 bases from J, with 23 bases between. CDR3 nucleotides: TGTGCCAGCAGTTCGTGGCAGAGGCCTAACGTTCGAAATCAGCCCCAGCATTTT. Protein: CASSSWQRPNVRNQPQHF.

This clone was found once. The chain joins TRBV12-5 to TRBJ1-4; no definite D call. The germline V gene has CDR1 LGHNT and CDR2 FRNRAP. The CDR3 runs to 16 residues. V was shortened by 6 bases and J by 8 bases, with 22 bases between the two germline ends. CDR3 nucleotide sequence: TGTGCTAGTGGCCTTCCCTCACACACCAGTAAGGAAAAACTGTTTTTT. Protein: CASGLPSHTSKEKLFF.

This clone has only one observation. This chain uses TRBV10-3 with TRBJ2-3, with D perhaps matching TRBD1 (5 bases). This CDR3 has 15 residues. V lost 7 bases and J 1 base, leaving 15 bases between the germline ends. Germline CDR1 ENHRY, CDR2 SYGVKD. In DNA, the CDR3 is TGTGCCATCAATTCACAGGCCTCGGGCACAGATACGCAGTATTTT. Translating gives CAINSQASGTDTQYF.

This clone was counted a single time. This sequence joins TRBV5-6 and TRBJ2-7, with D tentatively TRBD2 (7 bases). Germline values: CDR1 SGHDT, CDR2 YYEEEE. CDR3 length: 14 residues. Between the trimmed V and J ends, which lost 5 bases and 3 bases, there was a span of 15 bases. For the CDR3, the DNA is TGTGCCAGCAGTCCGGGGGGCGGCTACTACGAGCAGTACTTC. Its protein is CASSPGGGYYEQYF.

The chain links TRBV6-1 to TRBJ1-5; D unclear. Per the germline V gene, CDR1 is MNHNS and CDR2 is SASEGT. CDR3 length: 15 residues. Trimming removed 3 bases at V and 0 bases at J, with 9 bases between. The DNA of the CDR3 is TGTGCCAGCAGTGAGGTACACTATAGCAATCAGCCCCAGCATTTT. It codes for CASSEVHYSNQPQHF.

The chain carries TRBV29-1 and TRBJ1-1; TRBD1 might be the D (5 bases). The length of the CDR3 is 13 residues. The germline gives CDR1 SQVTM, CDR2 ANQGSEA. V dropped 2 bases and J dropped 1 base, with 8 bases sitting between them. CDR3: CSVEPQGNTEAFF. CDR3 in DNA: TGCAGCGTTGAACCTCAGGGGAACACTGAAGCTTTCTTT. Combining the CDR3 with reference TRBV29-1 and TRBJ1-1 gives the whole variable domain SAVISQKPSRDICQRGTSLTIQCQVDSQVTMMFWYRQQPGQSLTLIATANQGSEATYESGFVIDKFPISRPNLTFSTLTVSNMSPEDSSIYLCSVEPQGNTEAFFGQGTRLTVV.

CDR3 protein: CASSPPFPNTEAFF. DNA of the CDR3: TGCGCCAGCAGTCCCCCCTTCCCGAACACTGAAGCTTTCTTT. V is TRBV4-1 and J is TRBJ1-1; D ambiguous. This CDR3 spans 14 amino acids. V shed 6 bases and J shed 1 base, with 12 bases lying between them. The germline V gene encodes CDR1 MGHRA and CDR2 YSYEKL.

In the case of this clone: One junction end disagrees with the germline gene, perhaps due to a read error. V is TRBV19 and J is TRBJ1-2; 10 bases fit TRBD1. The CDR3 has 14 amino acids. Germline CDR1 and CDR2: LNHDA and SQIVND (reference sequence). CDR3 in amino acids: CASREGQGHYDYTF. The CDR3 nucleotides are TGTGCCTCCAGAGAGGGACAGGGGCACTATGACTACACCTTC.

The rearrangement uses TRBV28 and TRBJ2-1; D gene uncertain. Germline V lookup: CDR1 MDHEN, CDR2 SYDVKM. This CDR3 has 15 amino acids. Trimming took 3 bases from V and 0 from J, leaving 9 bases between them. Written as DNA, the CDR3 is TGTGCCAGCAGTTTTAGGCAGAGCTCCTACAATGAGCAGTTCTTC. It specifies CASSFRQSSYNEQFF.

The genes are TRBV12-3 or TRBV12-4 and TRBJ1-1; the D gene is possibly TRBD1 (5 bases). The CDR3 totals 12 residues. V was shortened by 3 bases and J by 5 bases, with 7 bases between the two germline ends. Written as DNA, the CDR3 is TGTGCCAGCAGTTTCCAGGGAACTGAAGCTTTCTTT. Protein product: CASSFQGTEAFF.

This clone was counted a single time. The chain couples TRBV6-5 to TRBJ1-4, with D possibly TRBD1 on 5 matching bases. The ends were cut back, 2 bases at V and 1 base at J, with 11 bases in the middle. The CDR3 extends over 16 amino acids. Germline CDR1 MNHEY, CDR2 SVGAGI. The CDR3 sequence: CASSYGGRGTNEKLFF. CDR3 coding DNA: TGTGCCAGCAGTTACGGTGGGAGGGGAACTAATGAAAAACTGTTTTTT.

The gene calls are TRBV28 and TRBJ1-6; D is ambiguous. CDR1 and CDR2 (germline): MDHEN, SYDVKM. This CDR3 has 13 amino acids. V shed 7 bases and J shed 12 bases, with 16 bases lying between them. The CDR3 loop is CASNPGSIVPLHF. DNA for the CDR3: TGTGCCAGCAATCCGGGCTCGATCGTACCCCTCCACTTT.

V and J are TRBV28 and TRBJ1-4, with no clear D. Looked up from germline, CDR1 is MDHEN and CDR2 is SYDVKM. The CDR3 is 13 residues long. Trimming stripped 7 bases from V and 3 bases from J, with 9 bases between. This chain's CDR3 is CASKEDANEKLFF. The CDR3 nucleotides read TGTGCCAGCAAGGAGGACGCTAATGAAAAACTGTTTTTT.

The chain links TRBV3-1 (or the pseudogene TRBV3-2) to TRBJ1-1; D gene uncertain. CDR1 and CDR2 (germline): LGHDT, YNNKEL (reference sequence). This CDR3 has 14 amino acids. Trimming removed 0 bases from V and 4 bases from J, with 9 bases in between. The CDR3 DNA sequence: TGTGCCAGCAGCCAAGATATGCTGGGCACTGAAGCTTTCTTT. This codes for CASSQDMLGTEAFF.

In DNA, the CDR3 is TGTGCCAGACGGGTTAGCGGGGGCCTCAAGGGAGATACGCAGTATTTT. It translates to CARRVSGGLKGDTQYF. The chain joins TRBV7-9 to TRBJ2-3; TRBD2 agrees at 9 bases. The CDR3 runs 16 residues. Germline V gene lookup returns CDR1 SEHNR and CDR2 FQNEAQ (reference sequence). V was clipped by 9 bases and J by 5 bases; unmatched bases: 15. The complete variable domain, with remaining parts taken from reference TRBV7-9 and TRBJ2-3, reads DTGVSQNPRHKITKRGQNVTFRCDPISEHNRLYWYRQTLGQGPEFLTYFQNEAQLEKSRLLSDRFSAERPKGSFSTLEIQRTEQGDSAMYLCARRVSGGLKGDTQYFGPGTRLTVL.

The chain uses TRBV29-1 and TRBJ1-4, with D maybe TRBD1 (6 bases). The CDR3 has 13 amino acids. Germline V gives CDR1 SQVTM, CDR2 ANQGSEA. Trimming removed 4 bases at V and 8 bases at J, with 14 bases between. The CDR3 DNA reads as TGCAGCGTTGGGGTGGGGGCACGAGAAAAACTGTTTTTT. Its translation: CSVGVGAREKLFF.

This clone was picked up one time. The chain employs TRBV19 and TRBJ1-1; D might be TRBD1 (5 bases). The V and J ends lost 7 bases and 4 bases respectively, with 25 bases between them. This CDR3 comprises 17 residues. CDR1 and CDR2 (germline): LNHDA, SQIVND (reference sequence). The CDR3 bases are TGTGCCAGTATAGACAGCCCGGGGTTTCGCTTAGGCACTGAAGCTTTCTTT. It specifies CASIDSPGFRLGTEAFF.

This rearrangement joins TRBV28 to TRBJ1-2; 10 positions match TRBD1. The CDR3 is 16 residues long. Germline V gives CDR1 MDHEN, CDR2 SYDVKM. Unmatched junction bases numbered 12, after V lost 3 bases and J lost 8 bases. CDR3 loop: CASSFDRGRALGGYTF. The DNA of the CDR3 is TGTGCCAGCAGTTTTGACAGGGGGCGCGCCTTAGGCGGCTACACCTTC.

This clone was detected once. This sequence joins TRBV11-3 and TRBJ2-1, with 11 bases identical to TRBD1. This CDR3 is 17 amino acids long. With V trimmed by 0 bases and J by 2 bases, 3 bases remained unmatched. CDR1 is SGHNT and CDR2 is YENEEA in the germline V gene. The CDR3 DNA sequence: TGTGCCAGCAGCTTAGATAGGGGACAGGGGGCCTACAATGAGCAGTTCTTC. Residues: CASSLDRGQGAYNEQFF.

The rearrangement joins TRBV27 to TRBJ1-6; maybe TRBD1 (5 bases). Trimming took 8 bases from V and 8 from J, leaving 16 bases between them. This CDR3 is built from 14 residues. From germline, CDR1 is MNHEY and CDR2 SMNVEV (reference sequence). CDR3 bases: TGTGCCAGCGGGGGAATGGGGGTGGATTCACCCCTCCACTTT. Its translation: CASGGMGVDSPLHF.

The V call is TRBV12-3 or TRBV12-4, the J call TRBJ1-1; no firm D call. V was pared by 6 bases and J by 3 bases, with 8 bases between. The CDR3 runs 12 residues. CDR3 coding DNA: TGTGCCAGCAGCAGGTTAGACACTGAAGCTTTCTTT. Protein: CASSRLDTEAFF.

This clone was detected only once. The chain joins TRBV5-4 to TRBJ1-5; D gene ambiguous. Per the germline V gene, CDR1 is SGHNT and CDR2 is YYREEE (reference sequence). Trimming took 2 bases from V and 5 from J, leaving 14 bases between them. The CDR3 is 15 amino acids. The CDR3 loop reads CASSFRVLTDQPQHF. CDR3 coding DNA: TGTGCCAGCAGCTTTCGGGTTTTGACGGATCAGCCCCAGCATTTT. Supplemented by reference TRBV5-4 and TRBJ1-5, the full variable domain reads ETGVTQSPTHLIKTRGQQVTLRCSSQSGHNTVSWYQQALGQGPQFIFQYYREEENGRGNFPPRFSGLQFPNYSSELNVNALELDDSALYLCASSFRVLTDQPQHFGDGTRLSIL.

A word on this clone: This specimen includes other DNA sequences encoding the same CDR3. V gene TRBV5-1 combines with J gene TRBJ1-1; D unclear. This CDR3 has 13 amino acids. Germline-derived CDR1 and CDR2 are SGHRS and YFSETQ. Trimming removed 1 base from V and 1 base from J, with 5 bases in between. CDR3 sequence: CASSLSRNTEAFF. Written as DNA, the CDR3 is TGCGCCAGCAGCTTGAGCAGGAACACTGAAGCTTTCTTT. The variable domain in full, with the rest retrieved from reference TRBV5-1 and TRBJ1-1, is KAGVTQTPRYLIKTRGQQVTLSCSPISGHRSVSWYQQTPGQGLQFLFEYFSETQRNKGNFPGRFSGRQFSNSRSEMNVSTLELGDSALYLCASSLSRNTEAFFGQGTRLTVV.